One and the same sample provided the 8 T cell receptor beta chains below, sequenced in a study of shared clonotypes between healthy human individuals. Data came from immunoSEQ multiplex PCR; TCRdb stores just in-frame clones and leaves some out. The sample records under 1 million clones, over 90% being singletons. Naive CD8 populations comprised CD45RO-negative cells positively selected for CCR7, excluding terminally differentiated effector memory CD45RA+ cells. Sequencing input: naive CD8+ T cells sorted from blood. The receptors were sampled from a man aged 25 to 40 in good health.

The chain uses TRBV5-1 and TRBJ2-7, with TRBD1 matching over 9 bases. This CDR3 is 15 amino acids long. Germline V gene sequence: CDR1 SGHRS, CDR2 YFSETQ. The J segment lost 2 bases and the V segment lost 4 bases, leaving 7 bases of the junction unmatched. The chain's CDR3 is CASSIKGQGTYEQYF. DNA for the CDR3: TGCGCCAGCAGCATAAAAGGACAGGGGACCTACGAGCAGTACTTC.

The rearrangement uses TRBV7-9 and TRBJ2-7; D is unresolved. The V and J ends lost 5 bases and 2 bases respectively, with 10 bases between them. Germline V gene data show CDR1 as SEHNR and CDR2 as FQNEAQ (reference sequence). CDR3 size: 13 residues. The CDR3 reads CASSPGGTYEQYF. CDR3 sequence (DNA): TGTGCCAGCAGCCCCGGCGGCACCTACGAGCAGTACTTC.

The V gene is TRBV25-1, the J gene TRBJ1-1; no reliable D call. Germline assignment: CDR1 MGHDK and CDR2 SYGVNS. This CDR3 is built from 14 residues. Trimming removed 2 bases from V and 1 base from J, with 8 bases in between. The CDR3 is CASSEPQGNTEAFF. In DNA form, the CDR3 reads TGTGCCAGCAGTGAACCCCAAGGGAACACTGAAGCTTTCTTT.

The J gene is TRBJ2-2, the V gene TRBV29-1; tentatively, D is TRBD1 or TRBD2 (5 bases each). The V gene's germline CDR1 is SQVTM and CDR2 ANQGSEA. The V end was cut by 4 bases, the J end by 8 bases, with 11 bases between. This CDR3 region has 12 residues. CDR3: CSVGGAGGELFF. In DNA form, the CDR3 reads TGCAGCGTTGGTGGGGCGGGTGGGGAGCTGTTTTTT.

The V and J genes are TRBV5-4 and TRBJ2-7; the match to TRBD1 covers 11 bases. Looked up from germline, CDR1 is SGHNT and CDR2 is YYREEE (reference sequence). CDR3 length: 15 residues. V shed 2 bases and J 5 bases; nucleotides not matched to a gene: 6. Here the CDR3 DNA reads TGTGCCAGCAGCTTAAAAGGACAGGGGGCAGACGAGCAGTACTTC. Its translation: CASSLKGQGADEQYF. The variable domain in full, completed from reference TRBV5-4 and TRBJ2-7, reads ETGVTQSPTHLIKTRGQQVTLRCSSQSGHNTVSWYQQALGQGPQFIFQYYREEENGRGNFPPRFSGLQFPNYSSELNVNALELDDSALYLCASSLKGQGADEQYFGPGTRLTVT.

In DNA, the CDR3 is TGTGCCAGCAGTCCCCGACAGGAGGCCTACGAGCAGTACTTC. Translated, it gives CASSPRQEAYEQYF. The chain carries TRBV28 and TRBJ2-7; D perhaps matches TRBD1 (6 bases). The CDR3 is 14 residues long. Germline values: CDR1 MDHEN, CDR2 SYDVKM. V lost 5 bases and J 2 bases, leaving 13 bases between the germline ends. The variable domain in full, with the rest retrieved from reference TRBV28 and TRBJ2-7, is DVKVTQSSRYLVKRTGEKVFLECVQDMDHENMFWYRQDPGLGLRLIYFSYDVKMKEKGDIPEGYSVSREKKERFSLILESASTNQTSMYLCASSPRQEAYEQYFGPGTRLTVT.

The rearrangement joins TRBV4-1 to TRBJ2-7; 7 bases are a match to TRBD2. After removal of 5 bases from V and 7 bases from J, the junction contained 14 bases not matched to a gene. Germline V gene sequence: CDR1 MGHRA, CDR2 YSYEKL. This CDR3 spans 15 amino acids. The chain's CDR3 is CASSVYAGVGYEQYF. For the CDR3, the DNA is TGCGCCAGCAGCGTTTACGCGGGGGTAGGGTATGAGCAGTACTTC.

This chain uses TRBV7-6 with TRBJ2-1, with D perhaps matching TRBD1 (6 bases). This CDR3 has 13 amino acids. Germline V CDR1 and CDR2: SGHVS, FNYEAQ. Deletions cut 2 bases from V and 6 bases from J, with 8 bases between. CDR3 in amino acids: CASSLNRVNEQFF. CDR3 nucleotide sequence: TGTGCCAGCAGCTTAAACAGGGTCAATGAGCAGTTCTTC.